These 21 T cell receptor beta chains share one sample of origin, sequenced in a study of blood T cell repertoires in COVID-19. The method was immunoSEQ multiplex PCR; TCRdb's version includes in-frame clones alone and lacks a portion of them. Of approximately 140,000 clones listed, roughly 90% are singletons. The sample comprised peripheral blood. The source is a man between 65 and 85 years old with active COVID-19.

V is TRBV24-1 and J is TRBJ2-3; unclear D gene. V lost 4 bases and J 0 bases, leaving 7 bases between the germline ends. The CDR3 has 14 amino acids. The germline V gene has CDR1 KGHDR and CDR2 SFDVKD. DNA for the CDR3: TGTGCCACCAGTGAACGAACTAGCACAGATACGCAGTATTTT. Amino acid sequence: CATSERTSTDTQYF.

Here the CDR3 DNA reads TGTGCCAGCAGTAGCACTAGCGGGCCGGGCACAGATACGCAGTATTTT. This codes for CASSSTSGPGTDTQYF. This chain uses TRBV2 with TRBJ2-3; 9 bases align to TRBD2. This CDR3 has 16 amino acids. V trimming: 5 bases; J trimming: 1 base; junction bases outside the gene matches: 7. Germline V gene lookup returns CDR1 SNHLY and CDR2 FYNNEI.

The rearrangement joins TRBV18 to TRBJ2-7; weak D call: TRBD1 (5 bases). Germline V gene sequence: CDR1 KGHSH, CDR2 LQKENI. CDR3 length equals 13 residues. The V end lost 6 bases, the J end lost 5 bases, and 14 bases lay between the germline ends. The CDR3 protein is CASSPTASDEQYF. In nucleotides, the CDR3 is TGTGCCAGCTCTCCGACAGCCTCGGACGAGCAGTACTTC.

The V call is TRBV5-1, the J call TRBJ1-3, with D possibly being TRBD1 (5 bases). Germline assignment: CDR1 SGHRS and CDR2 YFSETQ. CDR3 length equals 14 residues. V lost 4 bases to trimming and J lost 4 bases, with 12 bases between them. The CDR3 DNA sequence: TGCGCCAGCAGCCCGGAGGGGTCCGGAAACACCATATATTTT. As protein: CASSPEGSGNTIYF.

As DNA, the CDR3 is TGTGCCAGCAGTGGGGGACTAGCGTCTTACAATGAGCAGTTCTTC. Protein product: CASSGGLASYNEQFF. The V and J genes are TRBV6-6 and TRBJ2-1; 10 bases map to TRBD2. The germline CDR1 and CDR2 sequences are MNHNY and SVGAGI (reference sequence). The CDR3 runs 15 residues. Trimming took 5 bases from V and 4 from J; bases not matched to a gene: 5.

The chain carries TRBV18 and TRBJ2-1; 7 bases are a match to TRBD2. The germline gives CDR1 KGHSH, CDR2 LQKENI. The CDR3 has 21 amino acids. V gave up 3 bases and J gave up 1 base; unmatched junction bases: 21. The CDR3 DNA sequence: TGTGCCAGCTCACCTTCCACTACCCCCGGCGCTGGCGGGAGTTCCTACAATGAGCAGTTCTTC. Residues: CASSPSTTPGAGGSSYNEQFF.

This sequence joins TRBV14 and TRBJ2-5; D gene ambiguous. V dropped 1 base and J dropped 4 bases, with 7 bases sitting between them. Germline V lookup: CDR1 SGHDN, CDR2 FVKESK. The CDR3 runs to 13 residues. CDR3 coding DNA: TGTGCCAGCAGCCAAGGTAGTCGAGAGACCCAGTACTTC. This sequence encodes CASSQGSRETQYF.

The chain employs TRBV15 and TRBJ1-5; TRBD1 matches 10 bases. In germline, CDR1 is LNHNV, CDR2 YYDKDF (reference sequence). This CDR3 has 20 amino acids. With 3 bases clipped from V and 3 bases from J, the junction kept 17 bases outside the gene matches. The CDR3 coding sequence is TGTGCCACCAGCAGTTCCTTCCGGGACAGGGGTAGTGAGCTCAATCAGCCCCAGCATTTT. Residues: CATSSSFRDRGSELNQPQHF.

The chain is built from TRBV6-4 and TRBJ1-6; 7 nucleotides align to TRBD1. Germline-derived CDR1 and CDR2 are MRHNA and SNTAGT. Trimming took 2 bases from V and 10 from J; bases not matched to a gene: 5. CDR3 size: 14 residues. The DNA for the CDR3 is TGTGCCAGCAGTGACATACAGGGGCGGTCACCCCTCCACTTT. Protein: CASSDIQGRSPLHF.

This chain joins TRBV3-1 (or the pseudogene TRBV3-2) and TRBJ2-7; unclear D gene. V dropped 2 bases and J dropped 5 bases, with 10 bases sitting between them. CDR1 is LGHDT and CDR2 is YNNKEL in the germline V gene (reference sequence). The CDR3 runs 13 residues. The CDR3 loop reads CASSQSSHNEQYF. CDR3 DNA: TGTGCCAGCAGCCAATCCAGTCACAACGAGCAGTACTTC.

The V gene is TRBV28, the J gene TRBJ1-4; 7 nucleotides agree with TRBD1. J was trimmed by 8 bases and V by 5 bases; bases with no gene match: 2. CDR1 and CDR2 from the germline V gene are MDHEN and SYDVKM. There are 12 residues in the CDR3. CDR3 DNA sequence: TGTGCCAGCAGTCAAGGGGGCGAAAAACTGTTTTTT. Translation: CASSQGGEKLFF.

This CDR3 is CASTLGALDYGYTF. The CDR3 coding sequence is TGTGCCAGCACTCTGGGGGCGCTGGACTATGGCTACACCTTC. V gene TRBV28 combines with J gene TRBJ1-2, with a possible D match to TRBD1 (6 bases). The CDR3 extends over 14 amino acids. The V end lost 7 bases, the J end lost 3 bases, and 15 bases lay between the germline ends. Germline-derived CDR1 and CDR2 are MDHEN and SYDVKM.

V usage is TRBV5-4 and J usage is TRBJ2-1; 13 positions match TRBD2. The V and J ends lost 3 bases and 8 bases, in that order; junction bases with no gene match: 5. The CDR3 totals 15 residues. Germline CDR1 is SGHNT and CDR2 is YYREEE (reference sequence). CDR3 DNA sequence: TGTGCCAGCAGCTCTGGCGGACTAGCGGGAGATGAGCAGTTCTTC. Its translation is CASSSGGLAGDEQFF.

This chain joins TRBV6-6 and TRBJ2-1; TRBD1 agrees at 11 bases. Per germline, CDR1 MNHNY and CDR2 SVGAGI (reference sequence). The J segment lost 8 bases and the V segment lost 2 bases, leaving 8 bases of the junction unmatched. CDR3 length: 16 residues. CDR3 amino acids: CASSYHGTGGIDEQFF. The CDR3 DNA is TGTGCCAGCAGTTACCACGGGACAGGGGGTATCGATGAGCAGTTCTTC.

The V gene is TRBV10-2, the J gene TRBJ2-4, with TRBD2 as a possible D gene (7 bases). With 10 bases removed from V and 4 bases from J, the gap between germline ends came to 20 bases. Germline CDR1 reads WSHSY; CDR2 reads SAAADI. CDR3 length: 15 amino acids. The CDR3 DNA is TGCGCCACCTTAAAGGGGGGGGATGGGAAAAACATTCAGTACTTC. Residues: CATLKGGDGKNIQYF.

V and J are TRBV7-3 and TRBJ2-2, with 7 positions matching TRBD2. The germline gives CDR1 SGHTA, CDR2 FQGTGA. The ends lost 4 bases at V and 4 bases at J; junction bases unmatched: 9. The CDR3 totals 16 residues. The CDR3 DNA is TGTGCCAGCAGCTCCCAGACTAGCTCCATCACCGGGGAGCTGTTTTTT. Translating it yields CASSSQTSSITGELFF.

V gene TRBV6-6 combines with J gene TRBJ1-1; D is unclear. Germline V lookup: CDR1 MNHNY, CDR2 SVGAGI (reference sequence). The CDR3 has 14 amino acids. V was trimmed by 4 bases and J by 5 bases, leaving 14 bases between them. The CDR3 sequence is CASSSPGRSTEAFF. DNA for the CDR3: TGTGCCAGCAGTTCCCCCGGGAGGAGTACTGAAGCTTTCTTT.

This chain uses TRBV30 with TRBJ1-3; TRBD1 agrees at 8 bases. The length of the CDR3 is 15 residues. Germline CDR1 reads GTSNPN; CDR2 reads SVGIG (reference sequence). V lost 3 bases to trimming and J lost 0 bases; unmatched junction nucleotides: 4. The CDR3 sequence is CAWRDRAFSGNTIYF. The DNA of the CDR3 is TGTGCCTGGAGGGACAGGGCCTTCTCTGGAAACACCATATATTTT.

The rearrangement links TRBV28 to TRBJ1-5, with D hard to call. V gave up 7 bases and J gave up 3 bases, with 13 bases separating them. The CDR3 extends over 14 amino acids. CDR1 and CDR2 from the germline V gene are MDHEN and SYDVKM. Here the CDR3 reads CASISRRDNQPQHF. In nucleotides, the CDR3 is TGTGCCAGCATCTCGAGGAGGGACAATCAGCCCCAGCATTTT.

This clone occurred a few times. J is TRBJ2-5 and V is TRBV18; weak D call: TRBD1 (9 bases). The CDR3 loop spans 21 amino acids. Germline V CDR1 and CDR2: KGHSH, LQKENI. V was pared by 3 bases and J by 4 bases, with 33 bases between. CDR3: CASSPNLGQGKRSGSRETQYF. In DNA form, the CDR3 reads TGTGCCAGCTCACCTAACCTCGGACAGGGGAAGAGGAGCGGGAGTAGAGAGACCCAGTACTTC.

The chain's CDR3 is CASSQDRVVYGYTF. As DNA, the CDR3 is TGTGCCAGCAGCCAGGACAGGGTGGTCTATGGCTACACCTTC. The V call is TRBV28, the J call TRBJ1-2; 8 bases are a match to TRBD1. The germline V gene has CDR1 MDHEN and CDR2 SYDVKM. V was clipped by 6 bases and J by 4 bases; unmatched bases: 7. The CDR3 consists of 14 residues.